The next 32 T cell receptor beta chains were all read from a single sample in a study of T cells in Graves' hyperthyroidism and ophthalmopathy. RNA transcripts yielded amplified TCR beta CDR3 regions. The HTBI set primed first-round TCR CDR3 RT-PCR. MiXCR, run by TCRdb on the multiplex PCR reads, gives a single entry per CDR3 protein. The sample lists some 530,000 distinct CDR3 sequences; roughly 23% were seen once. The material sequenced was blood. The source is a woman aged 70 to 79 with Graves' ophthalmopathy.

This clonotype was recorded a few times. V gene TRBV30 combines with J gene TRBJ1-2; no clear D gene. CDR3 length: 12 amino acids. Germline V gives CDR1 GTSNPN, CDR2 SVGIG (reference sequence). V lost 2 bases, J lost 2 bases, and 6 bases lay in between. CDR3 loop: CAWSSGNYGYTF. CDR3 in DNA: TGTGCCTGGAGTTCGGGGAACTATGGCTACACCTTC.

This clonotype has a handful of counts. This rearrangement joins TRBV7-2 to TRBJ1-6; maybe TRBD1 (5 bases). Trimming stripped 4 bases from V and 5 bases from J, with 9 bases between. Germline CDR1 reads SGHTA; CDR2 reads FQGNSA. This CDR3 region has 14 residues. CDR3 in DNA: TGTGCCAGCAGCTACGACAGTCATAATTCACCCCTCCACTTT. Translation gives CASSYDSHNSPLHF.

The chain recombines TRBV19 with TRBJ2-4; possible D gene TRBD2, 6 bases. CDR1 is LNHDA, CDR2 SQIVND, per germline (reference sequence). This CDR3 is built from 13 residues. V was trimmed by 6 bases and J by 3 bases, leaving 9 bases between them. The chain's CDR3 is CASSRELKNIQYF. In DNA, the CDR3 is TGTGCCAGTAGCCGGGAGCTCAAAAACATTCAGTACTTC.

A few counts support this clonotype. The DNA of the CDR3 is TGTGCCAGCAGCCCCCGGGACAAAACTTTTAACTATGGCTACACCTTC. It specifies CASSPRDKTFNYGYTF. The genes are TRBV11-2 and TRBJ1-2, with D maybe TRBD1 (6 bases). Trimming took off 5 bases at V and 1 base at J, with 17 bases between the two ends. The CDR3 totals 16 residues. CDR1 is SGHAT, CDR2 FQNNGV, per germline. Using reference TRBV11-2 and TRBJ1-2 for the parts outside the CDR3, the full variable domain is EAGVAQSPRYKIIEKRQSVAFWCNPISGHATLYWYQQILGQGPKLLIQFQNNGVVDDSQLPKDRFSAERLKGVDSTLKIQPAKLEDSAVYLCASSPRDKTFNYGYTFGSGTRLTVV.

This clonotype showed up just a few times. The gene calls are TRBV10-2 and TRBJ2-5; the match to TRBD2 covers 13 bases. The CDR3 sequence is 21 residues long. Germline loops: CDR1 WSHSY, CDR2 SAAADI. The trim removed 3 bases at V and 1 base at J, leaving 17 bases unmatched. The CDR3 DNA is TGCGCCAGCAGTGACAAGGGACAAAAGACCACTAGCGGGAGGGTCCAAGAGACCCAGTACTTC. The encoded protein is CASSDKGQKTTSGRVQETQYF.

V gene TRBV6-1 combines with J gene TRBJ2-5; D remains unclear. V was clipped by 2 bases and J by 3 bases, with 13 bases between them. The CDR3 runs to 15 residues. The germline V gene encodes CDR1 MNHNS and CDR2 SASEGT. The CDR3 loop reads CASSEYHFVKETQYF. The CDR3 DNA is TGTGCCAGCAGTGAATACCACTTCGTTAAAGAGACCCAGTACTTC.

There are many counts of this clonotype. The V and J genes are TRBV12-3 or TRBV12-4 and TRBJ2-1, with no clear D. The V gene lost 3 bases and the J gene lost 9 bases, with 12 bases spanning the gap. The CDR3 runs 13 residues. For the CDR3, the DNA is TGTGCCAGCAGTTTGATCCGGCTCGGTGAGCAGTTCTTC. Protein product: CASSLIRLGEQFF.

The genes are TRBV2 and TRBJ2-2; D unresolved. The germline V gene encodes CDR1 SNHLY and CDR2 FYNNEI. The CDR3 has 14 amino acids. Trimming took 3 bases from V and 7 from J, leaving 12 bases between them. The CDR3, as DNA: TGTGCCAGCAGTGATGGGCTCGGCAACGGGGAGCTGTTTTTT. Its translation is CASSDGLGNGELFF.

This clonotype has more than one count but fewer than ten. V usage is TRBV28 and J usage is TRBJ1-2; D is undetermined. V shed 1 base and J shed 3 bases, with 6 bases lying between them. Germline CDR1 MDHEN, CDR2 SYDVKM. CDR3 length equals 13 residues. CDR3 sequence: CASSLSFDYGYTF. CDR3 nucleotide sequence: TGTGCCAGCAGTTTATCTTTTGACTATGGCTACACCTTC.

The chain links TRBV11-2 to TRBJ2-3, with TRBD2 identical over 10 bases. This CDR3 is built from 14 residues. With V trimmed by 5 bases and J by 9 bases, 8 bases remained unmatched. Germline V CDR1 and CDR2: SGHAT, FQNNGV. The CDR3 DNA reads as TGTGCCAGCAGCATGAGCGGGAGGGCTGGGACGCAGTATTTT. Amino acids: CASSMSGRAGTQYF.

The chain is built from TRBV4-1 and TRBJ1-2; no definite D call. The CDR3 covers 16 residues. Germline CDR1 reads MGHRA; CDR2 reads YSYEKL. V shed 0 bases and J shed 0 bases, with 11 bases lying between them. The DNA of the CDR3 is TGCGCCAGCAGCCAAGATGCATCAGGAGCTAACTATGGCTACACCTTC. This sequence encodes CASSQDASGANYGYTF.

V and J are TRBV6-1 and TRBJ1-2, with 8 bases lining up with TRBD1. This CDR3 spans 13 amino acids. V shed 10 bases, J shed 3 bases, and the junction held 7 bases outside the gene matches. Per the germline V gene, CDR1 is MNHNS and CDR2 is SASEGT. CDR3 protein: CATRDRSDYGYTF. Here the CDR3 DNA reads TGTGCCACCCGGGACAGGTCTGACTATGGCTACACCTTC.

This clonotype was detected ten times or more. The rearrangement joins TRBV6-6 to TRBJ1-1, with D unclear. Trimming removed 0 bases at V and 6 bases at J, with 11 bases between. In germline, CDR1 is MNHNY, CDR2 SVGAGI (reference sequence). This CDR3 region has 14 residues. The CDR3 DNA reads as TGTGCCAGCAGTTACTCGATAACGTGGGCTGAAGCTTTCTTT. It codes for CASSYSITWAEAFF.

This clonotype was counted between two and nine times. Written as DNA, the CDR3 is TGTGCCAGCAGCCTCCTGAGACGACTAGTCGATTACAATGAGCAGTTCTTC. Translated, it gives CASSLLRRLVDYNEQFF. The V and J genes are TRBV5-6 and TRBJ2-1; the D gene is possibly TRBD2 (6 bases). The V and J ends lost 4 bases and 4 bases respectively, with 21 bases between them. The germline gives CDR1 SGHDT, CDR2 YYEEEE. The CDR3 runs 17 residues.

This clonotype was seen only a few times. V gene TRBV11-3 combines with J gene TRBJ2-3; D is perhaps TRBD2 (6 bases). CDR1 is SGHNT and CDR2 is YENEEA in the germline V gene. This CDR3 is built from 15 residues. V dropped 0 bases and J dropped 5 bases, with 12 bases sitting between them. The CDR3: CASSLDSGRGDTQYF. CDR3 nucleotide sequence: TGTGCCAGCAGCTTAGATAGCGGCCGGGGAGATACGCAGTATTTT.

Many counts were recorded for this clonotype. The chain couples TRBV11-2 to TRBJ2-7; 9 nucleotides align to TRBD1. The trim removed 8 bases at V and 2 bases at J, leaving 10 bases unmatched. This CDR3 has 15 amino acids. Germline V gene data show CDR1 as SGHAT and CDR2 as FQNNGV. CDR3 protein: CASGPRTGDPYEQYF. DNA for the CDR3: TGTGCCAGCGGGCCGAGGACAGGGGACCCCTACGAGCAGTACTTC. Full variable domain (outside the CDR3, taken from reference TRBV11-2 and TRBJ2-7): EAGVAQSPRYKIIEKRQSVAFWCNPISGHATLYWYQQILGQGPKLLIQFQNNGVVDDSQLPKDRFSAERLKGVDSTLKIQPAKLEDSAVYLCASGPRTGDPYEQYFGPGTRLTVT.

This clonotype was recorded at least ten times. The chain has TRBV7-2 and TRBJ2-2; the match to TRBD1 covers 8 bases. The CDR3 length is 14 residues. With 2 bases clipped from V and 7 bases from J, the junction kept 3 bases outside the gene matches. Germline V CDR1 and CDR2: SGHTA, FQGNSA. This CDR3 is CASSLQGAFGELFF. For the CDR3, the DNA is TGTGCCAGCAGCTTACAGGGGGCATTCGGGGAGCTGTTTTTT.

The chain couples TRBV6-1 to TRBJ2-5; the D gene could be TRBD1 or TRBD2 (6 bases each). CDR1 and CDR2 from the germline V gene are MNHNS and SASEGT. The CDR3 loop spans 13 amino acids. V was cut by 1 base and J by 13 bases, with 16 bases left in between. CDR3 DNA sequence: TGTGCCAGCAGTGAAGTTGGGGGGCCATCCACGTACTTC. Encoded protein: CASSEVGGPSTYF.

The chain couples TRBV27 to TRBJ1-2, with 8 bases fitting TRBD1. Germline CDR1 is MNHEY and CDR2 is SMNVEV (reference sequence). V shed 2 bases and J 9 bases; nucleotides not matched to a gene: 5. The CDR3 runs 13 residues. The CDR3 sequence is CASSLPGQVRYTF. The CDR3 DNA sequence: TGTGCCAGCAGTTTACCGGGACAGGTGCGCTACACCTTC.

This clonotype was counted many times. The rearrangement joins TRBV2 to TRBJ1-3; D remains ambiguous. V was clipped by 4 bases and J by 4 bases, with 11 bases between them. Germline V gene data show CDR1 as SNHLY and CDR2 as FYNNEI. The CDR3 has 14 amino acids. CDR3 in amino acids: CASSGHPGGNTIYF. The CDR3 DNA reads TGTGCCAGCAGTGGTCACCCTGGGGGAAACACCATATATTTT.

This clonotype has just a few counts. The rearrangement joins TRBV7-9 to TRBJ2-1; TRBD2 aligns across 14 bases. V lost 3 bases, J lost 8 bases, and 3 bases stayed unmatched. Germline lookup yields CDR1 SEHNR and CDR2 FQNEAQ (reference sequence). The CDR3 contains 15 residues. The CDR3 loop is CASSFGTSGSHEQFF. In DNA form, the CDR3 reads TGTGCCAGCAGCTTTGGGACTAGCGGGAGTCATGAGCAGTTCTTC.

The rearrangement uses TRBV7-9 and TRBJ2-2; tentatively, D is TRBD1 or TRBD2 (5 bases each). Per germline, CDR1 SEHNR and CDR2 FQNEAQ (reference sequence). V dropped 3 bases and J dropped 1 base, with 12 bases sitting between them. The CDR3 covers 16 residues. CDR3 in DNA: TGTGCCAGCAGCTTCGCCTGGGACCAGAACACCGGGGAGCTGTTTTTT. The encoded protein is CASSFAWDQNTGELFF.

The DNA of the CDR3 is TGCGCCAGCAGCTTGGGTCCCGGACGGAGCTATGGCTACACCTTC. This encodes CASSLGPGRSYGYTF. The chain uses TRBV5-1 and TRBJ1-2; no clear D. This CDR3 is built from 15 residues. V gave up 0 bases and J gave up 4 bases, with 13 bases separating them. CDR1 SGHRS and CDR2 YFSETQ come from the germline V gene.

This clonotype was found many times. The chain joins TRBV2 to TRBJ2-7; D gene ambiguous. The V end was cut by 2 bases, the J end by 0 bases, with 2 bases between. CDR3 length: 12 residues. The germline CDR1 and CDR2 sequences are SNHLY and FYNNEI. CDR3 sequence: CASSEPSYEQYF. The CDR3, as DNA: TGTGCCAGCAGTGAACCCTCCTACGAGCAGTACTTC.

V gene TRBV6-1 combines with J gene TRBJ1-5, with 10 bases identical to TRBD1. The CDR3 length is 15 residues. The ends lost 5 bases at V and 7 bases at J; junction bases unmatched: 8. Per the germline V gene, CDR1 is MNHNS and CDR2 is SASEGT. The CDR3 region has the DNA TGTGCCAGCAGTCCCCCGGGACAGGGGTTCCAGCCCCAGCATTTT. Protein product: CASSPPGQGFQPQHF.

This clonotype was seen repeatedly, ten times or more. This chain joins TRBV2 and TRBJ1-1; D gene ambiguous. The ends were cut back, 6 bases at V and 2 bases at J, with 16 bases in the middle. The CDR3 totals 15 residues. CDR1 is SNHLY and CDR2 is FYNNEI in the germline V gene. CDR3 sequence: CASRAHGVSNTEAFF. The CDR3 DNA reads TGTGCCAGCAGGGCCCATGGGGTCAGTAACACTGAAGCTTTCTTT.

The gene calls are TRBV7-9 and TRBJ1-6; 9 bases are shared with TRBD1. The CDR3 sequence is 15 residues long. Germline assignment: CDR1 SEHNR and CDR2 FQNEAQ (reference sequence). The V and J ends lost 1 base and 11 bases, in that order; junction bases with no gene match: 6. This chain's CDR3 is CASSLDGTGNPPLHF. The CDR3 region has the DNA TGTGCCAGCAGCTTAGACGGGACAGGGAATCCACCCCTCCACTTT. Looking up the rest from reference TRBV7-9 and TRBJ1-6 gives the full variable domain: DTGVSQNPRHKITKRGQNVTFRCDPISEHNRLYWYRQTLGQGPEFLTYFQNEAQLEKSRLLSDRFSAERPKGSFSTLEIQRTEQGDSAMYLCASSLDGTGNPPLHFGNGTRLTVT.

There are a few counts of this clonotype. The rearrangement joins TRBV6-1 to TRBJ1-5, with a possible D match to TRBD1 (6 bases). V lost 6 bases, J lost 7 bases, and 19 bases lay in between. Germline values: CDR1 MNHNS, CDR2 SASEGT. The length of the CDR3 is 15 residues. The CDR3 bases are TGTGCCAGCAGACAACACACAGGGACGGGGCAGCCCCAGCATTTT. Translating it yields CASRQHTGTGQPQHF.

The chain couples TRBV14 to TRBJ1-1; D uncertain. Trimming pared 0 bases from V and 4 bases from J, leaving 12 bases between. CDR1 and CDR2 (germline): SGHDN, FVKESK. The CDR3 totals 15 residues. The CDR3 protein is CASSQDWQKSTEAFF. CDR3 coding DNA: TGTGCCAGCAGCCAAGATTGGCAGAAGAGCACTGAAGCTTTCTTT.

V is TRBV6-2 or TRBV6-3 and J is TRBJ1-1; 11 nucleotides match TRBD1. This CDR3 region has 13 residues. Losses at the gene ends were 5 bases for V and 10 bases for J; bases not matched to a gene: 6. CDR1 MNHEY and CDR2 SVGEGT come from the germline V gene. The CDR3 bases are TGTGCCAGCAGTACCGGGACAGGGGGTGCAGCTTTCTTT. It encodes CASSTGTGGAAFF.

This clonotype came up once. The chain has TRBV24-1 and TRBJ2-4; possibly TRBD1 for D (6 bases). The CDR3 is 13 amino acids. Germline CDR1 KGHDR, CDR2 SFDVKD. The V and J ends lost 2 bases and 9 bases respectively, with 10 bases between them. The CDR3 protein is CATSDWQGIIQYF. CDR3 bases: TGTGCCACCAGTGATTGGCAGGGGATCATTCAGTACTTC.

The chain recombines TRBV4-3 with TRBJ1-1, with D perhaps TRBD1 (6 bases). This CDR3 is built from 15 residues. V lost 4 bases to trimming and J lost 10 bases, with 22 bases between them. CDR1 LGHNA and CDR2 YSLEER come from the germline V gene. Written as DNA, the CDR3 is TGCGCCAGCAGCCTTACCGAGGGGGGCTCCCTCGCAGCTTTCTTT. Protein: CASSLTEGGSLAAFF.